The clone carrying this T cell receptor (beta chain) has a count of ten or more. Its target is unknown. These data are taken from a study of T cells in Graves' hyperthyroidism and ophthalmopathy. Study overall: Peripheral blood was obtained at initial diagnosis, preceding any treatment.

Findings of the study overall: In blood, most of the thyroid clonotypes expanded above 0.001 were also present.

Lactation, pregnancy, other autoimmune disease or uncontrolled infection excluded patients. RNA transcripts yielded amplified TCR beta CDR3 regions. The study used the HTBI primer set for a first-round RT-PCR of the TCR CDR3. TCRdb reanalysed the multiplex PCR reads using MiXCR and keeps one entry per CDR3 protein. This table holds fewer than 700,000 distinct CDR3 sequences, 17% found once. This clonotype originated in a woman aged 18-35 years with Graves' ophthalmopathy. Sequencing used blood.

The DNA of the CDR3 is TGTGCCAGCAGCCGAGGGACAGGGGAGACCCAGTACTTC. Its protein is CASSRGTGETQYF. The V call is TRBV7-2, the J call TRBJ2-5; 9 positions agree with TRBD1. The V and J ends lost 5 bases and 5 bases, in that order; junction bases with no gene match: 3. The CDR3 runs 13 residues. CDR1 SGHTA and CDR2 FQGNSA come from the germline V gene.